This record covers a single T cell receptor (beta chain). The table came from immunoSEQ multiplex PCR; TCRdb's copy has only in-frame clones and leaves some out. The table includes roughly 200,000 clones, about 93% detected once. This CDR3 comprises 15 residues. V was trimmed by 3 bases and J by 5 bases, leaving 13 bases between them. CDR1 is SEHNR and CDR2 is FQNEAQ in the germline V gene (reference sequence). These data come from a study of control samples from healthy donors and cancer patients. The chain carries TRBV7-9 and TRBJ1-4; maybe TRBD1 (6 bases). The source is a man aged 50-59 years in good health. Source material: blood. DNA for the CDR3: TGTGCCAGCAGCTTGAGGGGGGACAAAAATGAAAAACTGTTTTTT. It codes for CASSLRGDKNEKLFF.